This is a list of T cell receptor beta chains from one sample in a study of T cells after yellow fever vaccination. TCRdb called the 5' RACE reads again in MiXCR, with one record for every CDR3 protein. Of approximately 160,000 distinct CDR3 sequences in the sample, approximately 10% were seen once. The source was CD8+ T cells sorted from PBMCs, collected 45 days after the yellow fever booster vaccination. All receptors derive from a man younger than 30 who received the YFV17D yellow fever vaccine. CDR3s include the opening cysteine and the closing phenylalanine or tryptophan. D genes are given only for firm matches. Only some rows state a clone size, as once, few, many or a class for expanded clones.

TRBV3-1	few	-	TRBJ1-1	CASSQEPGMNTEAFF	TGTGCCAGCAGCCAAGAACCGGGAATGAACACTGAAGCTTTCTTT
TRBV28	-	TRBD1	TRBJ1-2	CASSPSRDRVFYGYTF	TGTGCCAGCAGCCCTAGCCGGGACAGGGTGTTCTATGGCTACACCTTC
TRBV7-3	-	-	TRBJ1-6	CASSLTGGSGSPLHF	TGTGCCAGCAGCTTAACTGGGGGGTCGGGTTCACCCCTCCACTTT
TRBV6-2/TRBV6-3	-	-	TRBJ2-1	CASISRTDGYNEQFF	TGTGCCAGCATTTCTCGAACGGACGGCTACAATGAGCAGTTCTTC
TRBV19	-	TRBD2	TRBJ2-3	CASSPPTSGGFASTDTQYF	TGTGCCAGTAGCCCCCCGACTAGCGGGGGGTTTGCTAGCACAGATACGCAGTATTTT
TRBV7-6	-	-	TRBJ2-7	CASSLAGLEQYF	TGTGCCAGCAGCTTAGCGGGACTCGAGCAGTACTTC
TRBV29-1	few	-	TRBJ1-3	CSVVQLDTIYF	TGCAGCGTTGTACAGTTGGACACCATATATTTT
TRBV5-1	few	-	TRBJ1-5	CASSLAQGSQPQHF	TGCGCCAGCAGCTTGGCTCAGGGAAGTCAGCCCCAGCATTTT
TRBV2	few	-	TRBJ2-1	CASRTEPGGNEQFF	TGTGCCAGCAGGACGGAGCCCGGCGGCAATGAGCAGTTCTTC
TRBV20-1	few	-	TRBJ2-2	CSARDPKVPTGELFF	TGCAGTGCTAGAGACCCCAAAGTCCCCACCGGGGAGCTGTTTTTT
TRBV12-3/TRBV12-4	-	-	TRBJ2-1	CASGTESSYNEQFF	TGTGCCAGCGGGACCGAGAGCTCCTACAATGAGCAGTTCTTC
TRBV7-2	-	-	TRBJ1-2	CASSLDLGKYYGYTF	TGTGCCAGCAGCTTAGATCTGGGGAAGTACTATGGCTACACCTTC
TRBV7-2	-	TRBD2	TRBJ2-3	CASSRLAGGRLDTQYF	TGTGCCAGCAGCCGATTAGCGGGGGGGCGTCTAGATACGCAGTATTTT
TRBV12-3/TRBV12-4	-	-	TRBJ1-2	CASSAGVLVNGYTF	TGTGCCAGCAGCGCAGGAGTTTTGGTTAATGGCTACACCTTC